The rows below give T cell receptor beta chains drawn from one sample of a study of CD8 T cells in ankylosing spondylitis. TCRdb independently ran MiXCR on the 5' RACE reads; one entry per CDR3 protein. This table has about 160,000 distinct CDR3 sequences, around a tenth appearing once. Specimen: blood, either unsorted or a sorted T cell fraction (not recorded which). These receptors were taken from a female donor with ankylosing spondylitis or in good health (not recorded which). Each CDR3 is given with its conserved first and last residue. A D gene is named only where the DNA matches it firmly. Part of the rows lack a size; the others show once, few, many or a class for expanded clones.

V gene	J gene	D gene	clone size	CDR3 protein	CDR3 DNA
TRBV6-2/TRBV6-3	TRBJ2-7	TRBD2	NA	CASSPGLAGSYEQYF	TGTGCCAGCAGCCCTGGACTAGCGGGCTCCTACGAGCAGTACTTC
TRBV7-9	TRBJ1-1	NA	few	CASSPPQGGTEAFF	TGTGCCAGCAGCCCCCCACAGGGTGGGACTGAAGCTTTCTTT
TRBV12-3/TRBV12-4	TRBJ2-2	NA	NA	CASSQPQEVTGELFF	TGTGCCAGCAGTCAACCCCAGGAGGTCACCGGGGAGCTGTTTTTT
TRBV30	TRBJ2-7	TRBD1	NA	CAWSPAGTGVEQYF	TGTGCCTGGAGTCCCGCCGGGACAGGGGTCGAGCAGTACTTC
TRBV6-5	TRBJ1-1	NA	many	CASSFGTEAFF	TGTGCCAGCAGTTTTGGCACTGAAGCTTTCTTT
TRBV27	TRBJ2-2	NA	few	CASIPSNLGRGRELFF	TGTGCCAGCATTCCGTCTAATTTAGGGCGGGGCCGGGAGCTGTTTTTT
TRBV11-2	TRBJ2-3	NA	few	CASRNRGQGGTADTQYF	TGTGCCAGCAGAAATAGGGGGCAGGGGGGGACGGCAGATACGCAGTATTTT
TRBV9	TRBJ2-1	TRBD2	NA	CASSGTSPYNEQFF	TGTGCCAGCAGCGGGACTAGCCCATACAATGAGCAGTTCTTC
TRBV20-1	TRBJ2-3	NA	few	CSARRETDTQYF	TGCAGTGCTAGACGGGAGACGGATACGCAGTATTTT
TRBV12-3/TRBV12-4	TRBJ1-5	NA	many	CASSFGPVESQHF	TGTGCCAGCAGTTTTGGCCCCGTGGAATCCCAGCATTTT
TRBV11-1	TRBJ2-2	TRBD1	NA	CASSLAERDRGPTGELFF	TGTGCCAGCAGCTTAGCAGAACGAGACAGGGGACCCACCGGGGAGCTGTTTTTT
TRBV20-1	TRBJ2-1	TRBD2	NA	CSGREGNYNEQFF	TGCAGTGGACGGGAGGGGAATTACAATGAGCAGTTCTTC
TRBV15	TRBJ2-7	NA	once	CATSREADCYGEQYF	TGTGCCACCAGCAGAGAGGCCGACTGTTACGGCGAGCAGTACTTC
TRBV20-1	TRBJ2-2	NA	few	CSARHLSTGELFF	TGCAGTGCTAGGCACCTTAGCACCGGGGAGCTGTTTTTT
TRBV27	TRBJ1-1	NA	few	CASSPLTGEAFF	TGTGCCAGCAGTCCGCTGACAGGTGAAGCTTTCTTT
TRBV7-9	TRBJ2-5	TRBD1	many	CASSEQGSQETQYF	TGTGCCAGCAGCGAACAGGGGTCCCAAGAGACCCAGTACTTC
TRBV10-3	TRBJ1-1	NA	many	CATLRGTEAFF	TGTGCCACCCTCAGAGGGACAGAAGCTTTCTTT
TRBV15	TRBJ1-5	NA	NA	CATSSSPGMNQPQHF	TGTGCCACCAGCAGTTCCCCAGGGATGAATCAGCCCCAGCATTTT
TRBV7-9	TRBJ1-2	TRBD1	NA	CASSLGTGANYGYTF	TGTGCCAGCAGCCTAGGGACAGGCGCTAACTATGGCTACACCTTC
TRBV27	TRBJ2-2	TRBD2	few	CASSRLTSGSSGELFF	TGTGCCAGCAGTCGCTTGACTAGCGGGAGTTCCGGGGAGCTGTTTTTT
TRBV7-9	TRBJ1-1	NA	NA	CASSLRSPEAFF	TGTGCCAGCAGCTTAAGGAGTCCTGAAGCTTTCTTT
TRBV4-2	TRBJ2-2	TRBD2	few	CASSPFTGLAGVPGGELFF	TGTGCCAGCAGCCCGTTCACAGGACTAGCGGGAGTCCCGGGCGGGGAGCTGTTTTTT
TRBV6-1	TRBJ1-1	NA	many	CASSEALGRVNTEAFF	TGTGCCAGCAGTGAAGCGCTTGGACGGGTGAACACTGAAGCTTTCTTT
TRBV7-9	TRBJ2-7	NA	NA	CASSLDHISGEPYF	TGTGCCAGCAGCTTGGACCACATTTCCGGGGAGCCGTACTTC
TRBV15	TRBJ2-7	NA	NA	CATSSREGYEQYF	TGTGCCACCAGCAGTCGCGAGGGCTACGAGCAGTACTTC
TRBV27	TRBJ1-2	NA	few	CASSFGTKYGYTF	TGTGCCAGCAGTTTTGGGACAAAATATGGCTACACCTTC
TRBV12-5	TRBJ2-3	NA	many	CASGRSGTDTDTQYF	TGTGCTAGTGGCCGATCCGGGACCGACACAGATACGCAGTATTTT
TRBV2	TRBJ1-1	TRBD1	NA	CASSPGQGRTEAFF	TGTGCCAGCAGTCCAGGACAGGGGAGGACTGAAGCTTTCTTT